Reported below is one T cell receptor beta chain. Its antigen is not identified. Additional DNA sequences in this sample encode the identical CDR3. V dropped 0 bases and J dropped 0; count of bases not matched to a gene: 2. The CDR3 length is 15 residues. Germline values: CDR1 ENHRY, CDR2 SYGVKD. TCRdb keeps only in-frame clones here, not all; method: immunoSEQ multiplex PCR. This table holds about 2.4 million clones, just over 90% found once. This entry belongs to a study of shared clonotypes between healthy human individuals. As for the study in general: Three CD4 naive, three CD4 memory, two CD8 naive and one CD8 memory plate were used per donor.

Notes on the study in general: Compared with memory subsets, naive subsets generally had larger estimated richness. Rarefaction indicated that sorted-subset sequencing remained incomplete although depth was large.

The origin of this receptor is a man aged 18 to 30 in good health. The rearrangement uses TRBV10-3 and TRBJ2-7, with 7 bases identical to TRBD2. The sequenced sample was naive CD4+ T cells sorted from blood. Subset given: CD45RA+ positively selected. CDR3 loop: CAISESGGSSYEQYF. The CDR3 nucleotides read TGTGCCATCAGTGAGTCGGGGGGGAGCTCCTACGAGCAGTACTTC.